The 26 T cell receptor beta chains in this list originate from one sample, sequenced in a study of low-dose radiotherapy and immunotherapy resistance in tumors (dated by TCRdb to 2021 to 2024). The data were produced on an Illumina HiSeq 2500. TCRs were amplified with Phusion for 20 to 25 PCR cycles, with a constant-region primer paired with the adapter attached to the V primers. TCRdb's own reprocessing of the public reads used fastp at Q25 and MiXCR and kept productive beta chains. Rows matching on CDR3 protein sequence are summarized as one entry with the most common DNA and genes. This sample has over 50,000 distinct CDR3 sequences in its table, and 33% of those were observed once. Over 7% of the sample is held by the ten biggest clonotypes. Read against the paper, the sample's time point label means: after trial treatment. The treatment or condition label here, explained by the study, means: LDRT plus nivolumab, ipilimumab, low-dose cyclophosphamide and aspirin (RACIN trial).

Sample: PBMCs, taken after low-dose radiotherapy plus immunotherapy. The receptors stem from a male donor with rectosigmoid adenocarcinoma.

This clonotype was recorded many times. The chain links TRBV29-1 to TRBJ2-5, with TRBD2 as a possible D gene (5 bases). V was trimmed by 6 bases and J by 5 bases, leaving 13 bases between them. Germline-derived CDR1 and CDR2 are SQVTM and ANQGSEA. The length of the CDR3 is 12 residues. CDR3: CSVEVSPETQYF. The CDR3 DNA reads as TGCAGCGTGGAGGTTAGCCCCGAGACCCAGTACTTC.

This clonotype showed up just a few times. V usage is TRBV4-1 and J usage is TRBJ2-3; 10 positions agree with TRBD2. The CDR3 is made up of 17 amino acids. With 0 bases clipped from V and 5 bases from J, the junction kept 8 bases outside the gene matches. The germline V gene has CDR1 MGHRA and CDR2 YSYEKL. CDR3 sequence reads: CASSQEQAGGPQDTQYF. The CDR3 nucleotides are TGCGCCAGCAGCCAAGAACAAGCGGGGGGGCCTCAAGATACGCAGTATTTT.

This clonotype was counted ten times or more. DNA of the CDR3: TGTGCCAGCAGTGGGGACAGGGGGAGGAATCAGCCCCAGCATTTT. Protein product: CASSGDRGRNQPQHF. The chain joins TRBV6-5 to TRBJ1-5, with TRBD1 identical over 11 bases. This CDR3 is 15 amino acids long. Germline assignment: CDR1 MNHEY and CDR2 SVGAGI. The ends lost 5 bases at V and 4 bases at J; junction bases unmatched: 4.

This chain links TRBV20-1 with TRBJ2-4; perhaps TRBD2 as D (5 bases). CDR1 is DFQATT, CDR2 SNEGSKA, per germline (reference sequence). Between the trimmed V and J ends, which lost 2 bases and 8 bases, there was a span of 13 bases. The CDR3 loop spans 13 amino acids. The CDR3 bases are TGCAGTGCTAGAATTTCCGGAGGAGACATTCAGTACTTC. This encodes CSARISGGDIQYF.

This clonotype was counted at least ten times. The chain couples TRBV14 to TRBJ2-5, with D maybe TRBD2 (6 bases). Germline CDR1 SGHDN, CDR2 FVKESK. The CDR3 spans 14 residues. V dropped 4 bases and J dropped 4 bases, with 13 bases sitting between them. CDR3 nucleotide sequence: TGTGCCAGCAGCCGGCGGGGTGAGAGAGAGACCCAGTACTTC. Translated: CASSRRGERETQYF. The variable domain in full, with the rest retrieved from reference TRBV14 and TRBJ2-5, is EAGVTQFPSHSVIEKGQTVTLRCDPISGHDNLYWYRRVMGKEIKFLLHFVKESKQDESGMPNNRFLAERTGGTYSTLKVQPAELEDSGVYFCASSRRGERETQYFGPGTRLLVL.

The chain combines TRBV5-1 with TRBJ2-1, with no clear D. The V gene's germline CDR1 is SGHRS and CDR2 YFSETQ. V lost 0 bases to trimming and J lost 3 bases, with 10 bases between them. This CDR3 is 15 amino acids long. CDR3 residues: CASSLAAAFYNEQFF. In DNA, the CDR3 is TGCGCCAGCAGCTTGGCGGCAGCTTTCTACAATGAGCAGTTCTTC.

This clonotype was counted between two and nine times. J is TRBJ2-7 and V is TRBV5-1; D gene uncertain. V was cut by 0 bases and J by 2 bases, with 9 bases left in between. The CDR3 has 14 residues. The germline V gene has CDR1 SGHRS and CDR2 YFSETQ. The CDR3 reads CASSLVGRPYEQYF. CDR3 nucleotides: TGCGCCAGCAGCTTGGTGGGCAGGCCCTACGAGCAGTACTTC.

Ten or more counts support this clonotype. The chain is built from TRBV20-1 and TRBJ1-2; D possibly corresponds to TRBD1 (6 bases). Trimming stripped 5 bases from V and 1 base from J, with 32 bases between. This CDR3 has 20 residues. The germline V gene has CDR1 DFQATT and CDR2 SNEGSKA (reference sequence). In DNA, the CDR3 is TGCAGTGCTTCTACAGATGACCGAGCGACAGGCCTCAACTTTAACTATGGCTACACCTTC. This encodes CSASTDDRATGLNFNYGYTF.

The chain recombines TRBV6-5 with TRBJ2-2, with 10 bases identical to TRBD2. Trimming cost V 5 bases and J 5 bases; bases outside gene matches: 2. Germline values: CDR1 MNHEY, CDR2 SVGAGI. The CDR3 has 14 residues. CDR3 loop: CASSLGLATGELFF. CDR3 nucleotide sequence: TGTGCCAGCAGTCTGGGACTAGCGACCGGGGAGCTGTTTTTT.

This clonotype showed up just a few times. The V and J genes are TRBV29-1 and TRBJ2-1; D gene uncertain. This CDR3 spans 13 amino acids. Germline assignment: CDR1 SQVTM and CDR2 ANQGSEA. The V gene lost 5 bases and the J gene lost 2 bases, with 10 bases spanning the gap. This CDR3 reads CSVYPEPYNEQFF. The CDR3 nucleotides are TGCAGCGTTTACCCAGAACCCTACAATGAGCAGTTCTTC.

Concerning this clonotype itself: A far larger clone is just one base off, so this is likely a read error. The gene calls are TRBV15 and TRBJ2-5; D gene uncertain. CDR1 and CDR2 (germline): LNHNV, YYDKDF (reference sequence). The CDR3 loop spans 13 amino acids. Trimming shortened V by 0 bases and J by 11 bases, and 13 bases separated the two germline ends. The CDR3 loop is CATSRDLLDEQYF. CDR3 DNA: TGTGCCACCAGCAGAGATCTTTTGGATGAGCAGTACTTC.

This clonotype was found many times. The chain couples TRBV7-2 to TRBJ2-3, with 7 bases that match TRBD2. Unmatched junction bases numbered 17, after V lost 8 bases and J lost 3 bases. The CDR3 is 17 residues long. Germline V gene lookup returns CDR1 SGHTA and CDR2 FQGNSA. For the CDR3, the DNA is TGTGCCAGCGCCGACCCCAGGGCGGGAGCCCCTACAGATACGCAGTATTTT. Its translation is CASADPRAGAPTDTQYF.

This clonotype appeared many times. V and J are TRBV6-4 and TRBJ1-6; the D gene is possibly TRBD1 (5 bases). In germline, CDR1 is MRHNA, CDR2 SNTAGT. This CDR3 spans 14 amino acids. V was trimmed by 4 bases and J by 7 bases, leaving 11 bases between them. For the CDR3, the DNA is TGTGCCAGCAGTGGTCCAGGGCCGAATTCACCCCTCCACTTT. Translated: CASSGPGPNSPLHF.

This clonotype appeared many times. The chain joins TRBV7-2 to TRBJ2-7; 7 positions match TRBD2. The germline gives CDR1 SGHTA, CDR2 FQGNSA. Germline trimming cut 1 base from V and 0 bases from J; bases unmatched to any gene: 3. The CDR3 length is 15 residues. CDR3 loop: CASSLGGGTSYEQYF. CDR3 in DNA: TGTGCCAGCAGCTTAGGCGGGGGAACCTCCTACGAGCAGTACTTC.

This clonotype was counted at least ten times. J is TRBJ1-2 and V is TRBV19; D is undetermined. Per the germline V gene, CDR1 is LNHDA and CDR2 is SQIVND (reference sequence). Deletions cut 8 bases from V and 2 bases from J, with 12 bases between. CDR3 length: 13 amino acids. This CDR3 is CASWPGGNYGYTF. In DNA form, the CDR3 reads TGTGCCAGTTGGCCCGGAGGGAACTATGGCTACACCTTC.

About this clonotype itself: A read error is the likely source, as a far larger clone sits one nucleotide away. The chain has TRBV10-3 and TRBJ2-3; 7 bases align to TRBD1. In germline, CDR1 is ENHRY, CDR2 SYGVKD. V was clipped by 5 bases and J by 2 bases; unmatched bases: 7. This CDR3 contains 15 residues. CDR3 DNA sequence: TGTGCCATCAGTTTACGGGACAGCAACACAGATACGCAGTATTTT. It translates to CAISLRDSNTDTQYF.

This clonotype was seen many times. The J gene is TRBJ2-3, the V gene TRBV18, with a tentative D call TRBD1 (5 bases). The V gene lost 1 base and the J gene lost 6 bases, with 14 bases spanning the gap. The CDR3 spans 15 residues. The germline CDR1 and CDR2 sequences are KGHSH and LQKENI. In DNA form, the CDR3 reads TGTGCCAGCTCACCACTAGTCCAGGGATATGATACGCAGTATTTT. Protein sequence: CASSPLVQGYDTQYF.

The rearrangement uses TRBV6-8 and TRBJ2-7, with 9 bases that match TRBD1. Germline V gives CDR1 MNHGY, CDR2 SAAAGT. The CDR3 sequence is 14 residues long. V was clipped by 8 bases and J by 3 bases; unmatched bases: 8. CDR3 region: CASHPGQGVYEQYF. In nucleotides, the CDR3 is TGTGCCAGCCATCCGGGACAGGGAGTCTACGAGCAGTACTTC.

J is TRBJ2-2 and V is TRBV20-1; the D is unclear. Trimming took 3 bases from V and 6 from J, leaving 5 bases between them. The V gene's germline CDR1 is DFQATT and CDR2 SNEGSKA (reference sequence). The CDR3 has 11 amino acids. CDR3 residues: CSARGSGELFF. DNA of the CDR3: TGCAGTGCTAGGGGGTCCGGGGAGCTGTTTTTT.

This clonotype was observed at least ten times. The gene calls are TRBV25-1 and TRBJ1-6; the D is unclear. This CDR3 comprises 16 residues. V lost 3 bases, J lost 7 bases, and 16 bases lay in between. The V gene's germline CDR1 is MGHDK and CDR2 SYGVNS. In DNA form, the CDR3 reads TGTGCCAGCAGTGACCGATACCGCGTAACAAATTCACCCCTCCACTTT. Residues: CASSDRYRVTNSPLHF.

The chain is built from TRBV29-1 and TRBJ1-1; possibly TRBD1 for D (5 bases). Trimming left V 3 bases short and J 6 bases short, with 17 bases between. The CDR3 loop spans 14 amino acids. Germline V gene data show CDR1 as SQVTM and CDR2 as ANQGSEA. The CDR3 bases are TGCAGCGTTGATCAGGGTCCCCCTTACGCTGAAGCTTTCTTT. It is translated as CSVDQGPPYAEAFF. The variable domain in full, with the rest retrieved from reference TRBV29-1 and TRBJ1-1, is SAVISQKPSRDICQRGTSLTIQCQVDSQVTMMFWYRQQPGQSLTLIATANQGSEATYESGFVIDKFPISRPNLTFSTLTVSNMSPEDSSIYLCSVDQGPPYAEAFFGQGTRLTVV.

The J gene is TRBJ2-3, the V gene TRBV28; D may be TRBD2 (5 bases). V lost 5 bases, J lost 4 bases, and 10 bases lay in between. This CDR3 region has 13 residues. Germline values: CDR1 MDHEN, CDR2 SYDVKM. The CDR3 DNA follows: TGTGCCAGCAGTACACCGGAGGCAGATACGCAGTATTTT. This translates into CASSTPEADTQYF. Together with reference TRBV28 and TRBJ2-3, the CDR3 gives the full variable domain: DVKVTQSSRYLVKRTGEKVFLECVQDMDHENMFWYRQDPGLGLRLIYFSYDVKMKEKGDIPEGYSVSREKKERFSLILESASTNQTSMYLCASSTPEADTQYFGPGTRLTVL.

The chain joins TRBV20-1 to TRBJ2-3, with unresolved D. The CDR3 has 13 amino acids. The V end was cut by 3 bases, the J end by 0 bases, with 7 bases between. From germline, CDR1 is DFQATT and CDR2 SNEGSKA (reference sequence). The CDR3 bases are TGCAGTGCTAGTGACCTTAGCACAGATACGCAGTATTTT. Its protein is CSASDLSTDTQYF.

This clonotype has a count of ten or more. The rearrangement links TRBV7-2 to TRBJ2-5, with D possibly matching TRBD1 (5 bases). V shed 4 bases and J shed 0 bases, with 9 bases lying between them. This CDR3 has 14 amino acids. CDR1 is SGHTA, CDR2 FQGNSA, per germline. In DNA form, the CDR3 reads TGTGCCAGCAGCTCCCGACAGTACCAAGAGACCCAGTACTTC. This encodes CASSSRQYQETQYF.

This clonotype has a count of ten or more. This sequence joins TRBV18 and TRBJ2-5; D is perhaps TRBD2 (6 bases). CDR3 length: 17 amino acids. Trimming cost V 6 bases and J 0 bases, with 20 bases left between them. Germline CDR1 and CDR2: KGHSH and LQKENI. The CDR3 sequence: CASSPLKVREHQETQYF. CDR3 DNA sequence: TGTGCCAGCTCGCCTCTGAAGGTCCGGGAGCACCAAGAGACCCAGTACTTC.

As regards this clonotype: A far larger clone is a single base away, which makes a read error likely. The chain employs TRBV5-6 and TRBJ2-1; 7 bases are a match to TRBD1. In germline, CDR1 is SGHDT, CDR2 YYEEEE. The CDR3 covers 13 residues. V lost 6 bases, J lost 13 bases, and 13 bases stayed unmatched. The CDR3 region has the DNA TGTGCCAGCATCGACAGGGCACAAGAGACCCAGTTCTTC. It is translated as CASIDRAQETQFF. Full variable domain (rest looked up from reference TRBV5-6 and TRBJ2-1): DAGVTQSPTHLIKTRGQQVTLRCSPKSGHDTVSWYQQALGQGPQFIFQYYEEEERQRGNFPDRFSGHQFPNYSSELNVNALLLGDSALYLCASIDRAQETQFFGPGTRLTVL.